This TCR beta chain originates from a study of shared clonotypes between healthy human individuals. Findings and caveats of the study: The naive CD4 repertoires of a few donors were compared, and roughly 5% of clonotypes were shared. Unshared clonotypes carried lower generation probabilities than those common to all four donors.

Remarks on this clone: Its antigen remains unidentified.

Assay execution took place at the deep level. Genomic DNA of each subset was evenly split across several immunoSEQ plates. Clones were read by immunoSEQ multiplex PCR, and TCRdb kept only the in-frame ones, dropping some. Among millions of clones listed, around nine tenths were seen once. Trimming removed 1 base at V and 4 bases at J, with 10 bases between. CDR1 and CDR2 from the germline V gene are SNHLY and FYNNEI. This CDR3 comprises 14 residues. What was sequenced was naive CD4+ T cells sorted from blood. Subset meaning: CD45RA+ positively selected. The origin of this receptor is a man aged 18 to 30 in good health. The gene calls are TRBV2 and TRBJ1-2; the D is unclear. CDR3 in amino acids: CASSEVGALYGYTF. In DNA, the CDR3 is TGTGCCAGCAGTGAAGTGGGAGCCCTCTATGGCTACACCTTC.